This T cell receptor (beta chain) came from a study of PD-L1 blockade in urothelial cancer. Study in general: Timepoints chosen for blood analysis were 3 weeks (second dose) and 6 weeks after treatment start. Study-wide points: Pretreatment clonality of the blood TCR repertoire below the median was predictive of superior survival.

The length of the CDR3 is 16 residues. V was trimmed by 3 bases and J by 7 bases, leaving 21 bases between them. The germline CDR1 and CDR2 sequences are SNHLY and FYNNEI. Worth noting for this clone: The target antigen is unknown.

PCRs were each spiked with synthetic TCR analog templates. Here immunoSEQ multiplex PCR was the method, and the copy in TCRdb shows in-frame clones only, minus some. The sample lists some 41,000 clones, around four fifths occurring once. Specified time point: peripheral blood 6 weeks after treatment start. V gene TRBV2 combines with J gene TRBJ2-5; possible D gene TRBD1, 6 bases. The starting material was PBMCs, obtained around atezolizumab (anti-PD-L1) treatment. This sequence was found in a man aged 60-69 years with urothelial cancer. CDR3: CASSDQGLSSLGTQYF. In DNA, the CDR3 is TGTGCCAGCAGTGACCAGGGGCTCAGTAGTTTAGGGACCCAGTACTTC.